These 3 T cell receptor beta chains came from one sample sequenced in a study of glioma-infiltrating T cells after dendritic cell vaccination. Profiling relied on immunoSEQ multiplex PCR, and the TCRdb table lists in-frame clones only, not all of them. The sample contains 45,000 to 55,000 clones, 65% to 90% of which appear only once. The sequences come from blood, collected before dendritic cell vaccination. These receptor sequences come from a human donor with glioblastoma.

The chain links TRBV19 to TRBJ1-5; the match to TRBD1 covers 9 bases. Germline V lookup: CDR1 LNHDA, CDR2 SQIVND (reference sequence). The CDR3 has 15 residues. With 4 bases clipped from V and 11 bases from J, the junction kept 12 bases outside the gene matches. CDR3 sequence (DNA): TGTGCCAGTAGTAGACCGGGACAGGGTGATGAGGCCCAGCATTTT. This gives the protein CASSRPGQGDEAQHF.

CDR3 loop: CASSIGAYNEQFF. The CDR3 DNA reads as TGTGCCAGTAGTATAGGGGCTTACAATGAGCAGTTCTTC. The chain employs TRBV19 and TRBJ2-1; D gene uncertain. Germline V gene data show CDR1 as LNHDA and CDR2 as SQIVND (reference sequence). The CDR3 has 13 amino acids. Trimming pared 1 base from V and 4 bases from J, leaving 5 bases between. The entire variable domain, with the rest obtained from reference TRBV19 and TRBJ2-1, is as follows: DGGITQSPKYLFRKEGQNVTLSCEQNLNHDAMYWYRQDPGQGLRLIYYSQIVNDFQKGDIAEGYSVSREKKESFPLTVTSAQKNPTAFYLCASSIGAYNEQFFGPGTRLTVL.

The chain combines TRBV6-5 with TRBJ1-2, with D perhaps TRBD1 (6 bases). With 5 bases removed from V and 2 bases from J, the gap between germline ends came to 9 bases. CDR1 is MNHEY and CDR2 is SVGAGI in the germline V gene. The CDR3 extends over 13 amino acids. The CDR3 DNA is TGTGCCAGCAGTCCAGGGGTGAACTATGGCTACACCTTC. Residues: CASSPGVNYGYTF.